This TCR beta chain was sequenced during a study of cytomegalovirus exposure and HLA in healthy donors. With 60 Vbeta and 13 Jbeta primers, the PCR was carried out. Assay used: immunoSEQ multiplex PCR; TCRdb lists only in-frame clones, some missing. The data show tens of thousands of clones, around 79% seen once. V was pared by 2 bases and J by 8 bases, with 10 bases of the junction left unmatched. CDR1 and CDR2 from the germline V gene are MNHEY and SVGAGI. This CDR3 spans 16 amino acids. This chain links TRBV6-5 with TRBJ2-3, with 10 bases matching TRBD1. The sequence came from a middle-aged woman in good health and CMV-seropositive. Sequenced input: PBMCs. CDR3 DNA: TGTGCCAGCAGTTACAACCGGGACAGGGGCCATGGTACGCAGTATTTT. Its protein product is CASSYNRDRGHGTQYF.